This T cell receptor (beta chain) was found in a study of blood T cell repertoires in COVID-19. Whole-study context: In each case, the material was cDNA or gDNA derived from T cells, B-cell-depleted T cells, or PBMCs.

The CDR3 is made up of 18 amino acids. Per germline, CDR1 MDHEN and CDR2 SYDVKM. V dropped 5 bases and J dropped 4; count of bases not matched to a gene: 18. The protocol was immunoSEQ multiplex PCR, while the TCRdb copy is restricted to in-frame clones and leaves out a portion. The sample shows 450,000 to 500,000 clones, roughly 85% of them seen only once. This chain links TRBV28 with TRBJ1-2; 8 nucleotides agree with TRBD1. The TCR was taken from a human donor in a cohort sampled during active COVID-19. Material for sequencing was peripheral blood. CDR3 in amino acids: CASSNLNIQGARSYGYTF. CDR3 coding DNA: TGTGCCAGCAGTAATCTGAACATCCAGGGGGCCCGTTCCTATGGCTACACCTTC.